This TCR beta chain stems from a study of T-cell reconstitution after alpha-beta-depleted transplantation in children. V shed 2 bases, J shed 2 bases, and the junction held 2 bases outside the gene matches. Germline V gene data show CDR1 as SGHTA and CDR2 as FQGNSA. CDR3 length: 15 residues. During its preparation, the TCRbeta library received unique molecular identifiers. TCRdb processed the PCR reads anew with MiXCR; each CDR3 protein has one entry. This table holds around 380,000 distinct CDR3 sequences, roughly a tenth found once. The specimen was PBMCs from the stem cell graft donor, collected from the stem cell graft. V and J are TRBV7-2 and TRBJ2-2; 7 nucleotides align to TRBD2. The TCR was taken from a human donor who donated a stem cell graft to a child with acute myeloid leukemia. The CDR3 DNA is TGTGCCAGCAGCTTATTGGGACTAAACACCGGGGAGCTGTTTTTT. Protein: CASSLLGLNTGELFF.